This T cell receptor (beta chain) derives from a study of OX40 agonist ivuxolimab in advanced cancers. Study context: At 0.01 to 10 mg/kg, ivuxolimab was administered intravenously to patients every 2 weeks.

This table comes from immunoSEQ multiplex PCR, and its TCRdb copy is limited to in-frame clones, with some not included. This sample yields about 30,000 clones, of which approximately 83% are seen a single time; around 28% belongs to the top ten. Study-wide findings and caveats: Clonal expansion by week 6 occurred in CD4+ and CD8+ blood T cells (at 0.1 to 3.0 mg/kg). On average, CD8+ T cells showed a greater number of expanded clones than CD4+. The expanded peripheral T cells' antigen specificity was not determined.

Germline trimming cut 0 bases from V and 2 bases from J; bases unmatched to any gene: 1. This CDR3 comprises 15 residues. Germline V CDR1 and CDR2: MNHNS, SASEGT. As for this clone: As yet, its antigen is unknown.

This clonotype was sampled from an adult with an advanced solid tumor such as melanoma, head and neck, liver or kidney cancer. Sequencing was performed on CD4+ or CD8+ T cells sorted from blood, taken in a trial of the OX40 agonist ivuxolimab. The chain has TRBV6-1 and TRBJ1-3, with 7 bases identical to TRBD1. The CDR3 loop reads CASSEADRAGNTIYF. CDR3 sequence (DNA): TGTGCCAGCAGTGAAGCAGACAGGGCTGGAAACACCATATATTTT.